The subject of this entry is one T cell receptor (beta chain). The antigen is undetermined. The data were taken from a study of T cell responses to AZD1222 COVID-19 vaccine. Regarding the study as a whole: Repertoire samples came only from after the peak T cell response. There were vaccine-associated CD4 TCRs across spike, dominant at 160-218 and 743-854. Baseline serology detected seropositivity in only six AZD1222 recipients. Spike-specific TCR repertoires showed rising breadth and depth after two AZD1222 doses.

The CDR3 is made up of 15 amino acids. Germline V lookup: CDR1 SGHTA, CDR2 FQGNSA. Trimming stripped 1 base from V and 6 bases from J, with 14 bases between. Clones were sequenced by immunoSEQ multiplex PCR, and TCRdb holds only the in-frame ones, with some missing. The sample holds just under 35,000 clones; 80% to 90% are singletons and the top ten take 6.8%. The sequenced sample was peripheral blood, obtained on day 0 of AZD1222 vaccination. The sequence derives from an adult in good health. The V and J genes are TRBV7-2 and TRBJ2-3, with D possibly matching TRBD2 (5 bases). The CDR3 region is CASSLGALPGDTQYF. DNA for the CDR3: TGTGCCAGCAGCTTAGGAGCCCTCCCGGGGGATACGCAGTATTTT. The variable domain in full, with the rest retrieved from reference TRBV7-2 and TRBJ2-3, is GAGVSQSPSNKVTEKGKDVELRCDPISGHTALYWYRQSLGQGLEFLIYFQGNSAPDKSGLPSDRFSAERTGGSVSTLTIQRTQQEDSAVYLCASSLGALPGDTQYFGPGTRLTVL.